This TCR beta chain was captured by sequencing in a study of blood T cell repertoires in COVID-19. Whole-study context: T cells, B-cell-depleted T cells, or PBMCs provided the cDNA or gDNA that served as material.

The assay was immunoSEQ multiplex PCR, and TCRdb's table has in-frame clones only and misses some. The sample yields approximately 400,000 clones, around 88% seen once. Seattle cases were enrolled at active infection and followed longitudinally. The sequence was collected from a woman aged 45 to 65 with COVID-19, enrolled during active disease. Input material: peripheral blood.

This CDR3 reads CASNPDRGLKGYTF. DNA for the CDR3: TGTGCCAGCAACCCCGACAGGGGATTGAAAGGCTACACCTTC. The chain uses TRBV6-5 and TRBJ1-2; TRBD1 aligns across 8 bases. CDR3 length: 14 residues. Germline trimming cut 7 bases from V and 8 bases from J; bases unmatched to any gene: 12. The V gene's germline CDR1 is MNHEY and CDR2 SVGAGI.